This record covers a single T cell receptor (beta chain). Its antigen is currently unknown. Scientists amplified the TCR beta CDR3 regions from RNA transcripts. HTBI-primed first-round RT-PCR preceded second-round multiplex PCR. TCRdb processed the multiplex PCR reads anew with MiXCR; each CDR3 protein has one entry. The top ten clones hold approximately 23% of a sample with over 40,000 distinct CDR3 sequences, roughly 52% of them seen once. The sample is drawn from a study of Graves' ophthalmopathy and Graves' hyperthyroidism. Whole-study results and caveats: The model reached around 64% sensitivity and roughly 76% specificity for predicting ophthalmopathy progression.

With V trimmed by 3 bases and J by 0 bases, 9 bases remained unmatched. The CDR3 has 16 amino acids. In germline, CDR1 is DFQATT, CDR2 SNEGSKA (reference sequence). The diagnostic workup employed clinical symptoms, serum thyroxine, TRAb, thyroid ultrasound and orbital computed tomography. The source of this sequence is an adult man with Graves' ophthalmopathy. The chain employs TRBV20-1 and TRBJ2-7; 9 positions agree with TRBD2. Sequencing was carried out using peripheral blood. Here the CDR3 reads CSASGPTSGFSYEQYF. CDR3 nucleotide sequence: TGCAGTGCTAGTGGTCCAACTAGCGGGTTCTCCTACGAGCAGTACTTC.